This T cell receptor (beta chain) stems from a study of blood T cell repertoires in COVID-19. On the study more broadly: The origin of the acute and convalescent COVID-19 samples was the United States, Italy and Spain.

Repertoires were generated with immunoSEQ multiplex PCR, while TCRdb's copy carries only in-frame clones and drops some. This table has more than 250,000 clones, nearly 90% appearing once. Cohort assignment relied on participant-reported clinical history. V lost 0 bases to trimming and J lost 2 bases, with 18 bases between them. Germline V CDR1 and CDR2: SGHKS, YYEKEE (reference sequence). This CDR3 is built from 19 residues. This TCR was recovered from a woman between 25 and 40 years old who had recovered from COVID-19. The J gene is TRBJ2-6, the V gene TRBV5-5, with D possibly matching TRBD1 (6 bases). The sequenced material came from PBMCs or T cells enriched from blood (not recorded which). The CDR3 spells CASSLAGTTLGAGANVLTF. The CDR3 DNA reads TGTGCCAGCAGCTTGGCCGGGACAACGTTGGGGGCTGGGGCCAACGTCCTGACTTTC.